The entry that follows covers one T cell receptor (beta chain) sequence. V dropped 5 bases and J dropped 5 bases, with 18 bases sitting between them. The CDR3 length is 15 residues. CDR1 and CDR2 (germline): MNHEY, SMNVEV (reference sequence). This sample was taken from a study of patients and donors after allogeneic stem cell transplantation. TCRdb redid the calling of the RT-PCR reads with MiXCR, one entry per CDR3 protein. The sample contains around 82,000 distinct CDR3 sequences, just under 5% of which appear only once. The chain has TRBV27 and TRBJ2-5, with D possibly TRBD2 on 6 matching bases. The specimen sequenced was blood, either unsorted or a sorted T cell fraction (not recorded which). The sequence was obtained from a human donor who was either an allogeneic HSCT recipient or a stem cell or donor lymphocyte infusion donor (not recorded which). It is not recorded whose cells these are; they may come from a transplant donor. The chain's CDR3 is CASSPRASEWETQYF. The CDR3 nucleotides read TGTGCCAGCAGTCCCCGGGCTAGCGAGTGGGAGACCCAGTACTTC.